These T cell receptor beta chains were read from a single sample in a study of blood T cell repertoires in COVID-19. Generated by immunoSEQ multiplex PCR, the TCRdb table keeps only in-frame clones and is missing some. Counted here are some 100,000 clones, 85% to 90% occurring once; the ten biggest clones make up 7% to 8.5%. The sequenced sample consisted of peripheral blood. The receptors here all came from a woman between 65 and 79 years old with acute or convalescent COVID-19. Each CDR3 is given with its conserved first and last residue. A D gene is named only where the DNA matches it firmly. The size of a clone is reported for some rows only, either as once, few or many, or as a class for expanded clones.

J gene	clone size	D gene	V gene	CDR3 protein	CDR3 DNA
TRBJ1-2	NA	TRBD1	TRBV5-4	CASSPRLIGRGDDGYTF	TGTGCCAGCAGCCCCCGTCTTATTGGCAGGGGGGACGATGGCTACACCTTC
TRBJ1-1	NA	NA	TRBV5-4	CASSLAGGVIGAFF	TGTGCCAGCAGCTTGGCGGGGGGAGTAATTGGAGCTTTCTTT
TRBJ1-5	NA	TRBD1	TRBV6-2/TRBV6-3	CASSDPTGFDQPQHF	TGTGCCAGCAGTGACCCGACAGGGTTTGATCAGCCCCAGCATTTT
TRBJ2-1	NA	TRBD2	TRBV7-6	CASSLGRPGLAGDEQFF	TGTGCCAGCAGCTTAGGGAGGCCGGGACTAGCGGGTGATGAGCAGTTCTTC
TRBJ1-1	NA	TRBD1	TRBV4-1	CASSQRDSSQTNRNTEAFF	TGCGCCAGCAGCCAGAGGGACAGCTCGCAGACTAATAGAAACACTGAAGCTTTCTTT
TRBJ1-1	NA	NA	TRBV2	CANQGSTEAFF	TGTGCCAACCAGGGTTCCACTGAAGCTTTCTTT
TRBJ1-5	NA	TRBD1	TRBV19	CASSVGQGSQPQHF	TGTGCCAGTAGTGTCGGACAGGGGAGTCAGCCCCAGCATTTT
TRBJ2-5	NA	TRBD2	TRBV11-2	CASSYPQSLGLAGAETQYF	TGTGCCAGCAGTTACCCGCAATCGTTAGGACTAGCGGGGGCAGAGACCCAGTACTTC
TRBJ2-7	NA	TRBD2	TRBV27	CASSLVGTSAYEQYF	TGTGCCAGCAGTTTAGTCGGGACTAGCGCCTACGAGCAGTACTTC
TRBJ1-5	NA	TRBD1	TRBV11-2	CASSLAGTGGGQPQHF	TGTGCCAGCAGCTTAGCCGGGACAGGGGGCGGTCAGCCCCAGCATTTT
TRBJ1-2	NA	TRBD1	TRBV14	CASSQALGQATGYGYTF	TGTGCCAGCAGCCAAGCCCTGGGACAGGCCACTGGCTATGGCTACACCTTC
TRBJ2-5	NA	TRBD2	TRBV29-1	CSATGGRGQETQYF	TGCAGCGCAACGGGCGGGAGAGGGCAAGAGACCCAGTACTTC
TRBJ1-2	NA	NA	TRBV6-5	CASSYDRNYGYTF	TGTGCCAGCAGTTACGACAGGAACTATGGCTACACCTTC
TRBJ1-2	NA	NA	TRBV28	CASSLHPYGYTF	TGTGCCAGCAGTTTACATCCCTATGGCTACACCTTC
TRBJ1-4	NA	NA	TRBV30	CAWSVQVFANEKLFF	TGTGCCTGGAGTGTACAAGTGTTTGCTAATGAAAAACTGTTTTTT
TRBJ1-2	NA	NA	TRBV5-4	CASRVGARKNGYTF	TGTGCCAGCAGGGTAGGGGCGCGTAAGAATGGCTACACCTTC
TRBJ1-2	NA	TRBD1	TRBV9	CASSVGDRASNYGYTF	TGTGCCAGCAGCGTAGGCGACAGGGCATCTAACTATGGCTACACCTTC
TRBJ2-3	NA	NA	TRBV6-5	CALWPGGRSTDTQYF	TGTGCCCTCTGGCCTGGGGGCCGAAGCACAGATACGCAGTATTTT
TRBJ2-7	once	NA	TRBV3-1/TRBV3-2	CASSSGLDPYEQYF	TGTGCCAGCAGCTCGGGACTGGATCCCTACGAGCAGTACTTC
TRBJ2-1	NA	TRBD1	TRBV2	CASSARTGVSYNEQFF	TGTGCCAGCAGTGCTAGGACAGGGGTGTCCTACAATGAGCAGTTCTTC
TRBJ2-5	NA	NA	TRBV5-6	CASSTGTLLETQYF	TGTGCCAGCAGCACCGGGACACTTCTAGAGACCCAGTACTTC
TRBJ1-5	NA	TRBD1	TRBV5-5	CASNLGTGVEQPQHF	TGTGCCAGCAACTTGGGGACAGGGGTTGAGCAGCCCCAGCATTTT
TRBJ2-3	NA	NA	TRBV30	CAWSVTADTQYF	TGTGCCTGGAGTGTGACAGCAGATACGCAGTATTTT
TRBJ1-6	NA	NA	TRBV3-1/TRBV3-2	CASSLQDYNSPLHF	TGTGCCAGCAGCCTACAGGACTATAATTCACCCCTCCACTTT
TRBJ2-4	NA	TRBD1	TRBV9	CASSGTGGASAAKNIQYF	TGTGCCAGCAGCGGGACAGGGGGCGCGTCAGCAGCCAAAAACATTCAGTACTTC
TRBJ1-1	NA	NA	TRBV15	CATSRWGRTEAFF	TGTGCCACCAGCAGGTGGGGGAGGACTGAAGCTTTCTTT
TRBJ1-1	NA	TRBD1	TRBV5-1	CASSLRQGGTEAFF	TGCGCCAGCAGCTTGAGGCAGGGGGGAACTGAAGCTTTCTTT
TRBJ2-2	NA	NA	TRBV7-7	CASSLSGVNTGELFF	TGTGCTAGCAGCTTATCAGGGGTGAACACCGGGGAGCTGTTTTTT
TRBJ1-1	NA	NA	TRBV5-1	CASSLNGHKEEAFF	TGCGCCAGCAGCTTGAATGGACATAAAGAAGAAGCTTTCTTT
TRBJ2-1	NA	NA	TRBV6-1	CASSEYRVIYNEQFF	TGTGCCAGCAGTGAATACAGGGTGATTTACAATGAGCAGTTCTTC
TRBJ2-3	NA	NA	TRBV6-5	CASSTLPESTDTQYF	TGTGCCAGCAGTACCCTACCCGAAAGCACAGATACGCAGTATTTT
TRBJ1-1	NA	TRBD1	TRBV27	CASSLTGASNTEAFF	TGTGCCAGCAGCCTAACAGGGGCTAGTAACACTGAAGCTTTCTTT
TRBJ1-4	NA	NA	TRBV2	CASKPGRGRTNEKLFF	TGTGCCAGCAAGCCCGGCAGGGGAAGGACTAATGAAAAACTGTTTTTT
TRBJ2-4	once	NA	TRBV5-1	CASRGGPGGNIQYF	TGCGCCAGCAGAGGGGGACCCGGCGGGAACATTCAGTACTTC
TRBJ2-7	few	TRBD2	TRBV6-2/TRBV6-3	CASTPGILAGIVLNHYATHYEQYF	TGTGCCAGCACCCCGGGGATACTAGCGGGAATAGTATTAAATCACTACGCTACCCACTACGAGCAGTACTTC
TRBJ1-5	NA	TRBD1	TRBV6-5	CASRLKGAQPQHF	TGTGCCAGCAGACTAAAGGGGGCGCAGCCCCAGCATTTT
TRBJ2-7	NA	TRBD2	TRBV3-1/TRBV3-2	CASSPASGSLSYEQYF	TGTGCCAGCAGCCCCGCTAGCGGGAGCTTGTCCTACGAGCAGTACTTC
TRBJ1-6	few	NA	TRBV7-6	CASSLGIEGNSPLHF	TGTGCCAGCAGCCTGGGAATCGAGGGTAATTCACCCCTCCACTTT
TRBJ2-1	NA	TRBD1	TRBV10-3	CAITDRGDNEQFF	TGTGCCATAACGGACAGGGGGGACAATGAGCAGTTCTTC
TRBJ2-2	NA	NA	TRBV5-1	CASSLGHNRIFTGELFF	TGCGCCAGCAGCCTGGGACACAACCGAATCTTTACCGGGGAGCTGTTTTTT
TRBJ2-7	NA	TRBD2	TRBV28	CASRLTSGSVYF	TGTGCCAGCAGACTGACTAGCGGGAGTGTGTACTTC
TRBJ1-1	NA	TRBD1	TRBV30	CAWSVNPGQGFTEAFF	TGTGCCTGGAGTGTAAACCCGGGACAGGGCTTCACTGAAGCTTTCTTT
TRBJ2-2	NA	TRBD2	TRBV7-3	CASSRGLAGKTGELFF	TGTGCCAGCAGCAGAGGACTAGCGGGAAAAACCGGGGAGCTGTTTTTT
TRBJ2-5	NA	NA	TRBV6-1	CASSEFHQYQETQYF	TGTGCCAGCAGTGAATTCCACCAGTACCAAGAGACCCAGTACTTC
TRBJ2-7	NA	TRBD1	TRBV15	CATSRGQGFSYEQYF	TGTGCCACCAGCAGGGGACAGGGGTTTTCCTACGAGCAGTACTTC
TRBJ2-5	once	NA	TRBV11-2	CASSLDVGDLETQYF	TGTGCCAGCAGCTTAGACGTAGGAGACCTAGAGACCCAGTACTTC
TRBJ1-6	NA	NA	TRBV28	CASSRIRGGLNSPLHF	TGTGCCAGCAGTAGAATTCGGGGGGGGCTGAATTCACCCCTCCACTTT
TRBJ2-2	NA	NA	TRBV5-5	CASTPPGLVSTGELFF	TGTGCCAGCACCCCCCCCGGTTTGGTTAGCACCGGGGAGCTGTTTTTT
TRBJ2-6	NA	TRBD2	TRBV19	CASMVGGGAGSGANVLTF	TGTGCCAGTATGGTTGGCGGGGGGGCTGGATCTGGGGCCAACGTCCTGACTTTC
TRBJ1-1	NA	NA	TRBV5-1	CASSLVQATEAFF	TGCGCCAGCAGCTTGGTCCAGGCCACTGAAGCTTTCTTT